This note documents a single TCR beta chain sequence. This specimen comes from a study of CD8+ T cells in alopecia areata. The V end was cut by 1 base, the J end by 14 bases, with 17 bases between. The germline CDR1 and CDR2 sequences are SGHDN and FVKESK. The CDR3 consists of 13 residues. Extraction of RNA preceded its reverse transcription into cDNA, which served as the sequencing template. Clones were read by immunoSEQ multiplex PCR, and TCRdb kept only the in-frame ones, dropping some. The sample includes about 150,000 clones, around 47% of them seen just once. Sequencing was done on a sample of CD4+ T cells sorted from blood. V is TRBV14 and J is TRBJ2-5; D call uncertain. The sequence came from a human donor with alopecia areata. The CDR3 nucleotides are TGTGCCAGCAGCCAAGGGACCCGGACCGCCGCCTACTTC. Translated: CASSQGTRTAAYF.